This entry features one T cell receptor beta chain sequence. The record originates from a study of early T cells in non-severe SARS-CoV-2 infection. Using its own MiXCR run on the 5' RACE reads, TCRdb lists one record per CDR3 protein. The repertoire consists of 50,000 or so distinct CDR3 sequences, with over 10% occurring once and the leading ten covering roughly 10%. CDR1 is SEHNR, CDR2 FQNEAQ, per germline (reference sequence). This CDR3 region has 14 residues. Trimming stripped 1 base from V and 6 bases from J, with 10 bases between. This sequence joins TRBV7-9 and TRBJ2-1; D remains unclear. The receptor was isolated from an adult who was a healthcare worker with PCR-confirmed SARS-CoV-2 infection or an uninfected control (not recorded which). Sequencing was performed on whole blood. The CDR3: CASSLEASGNEQFF. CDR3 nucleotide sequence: TGTGCCAGCAGCTTAGAGGCGAGTGGCAATGAGCAGTTCTTC.